These 6 T cell receptor beta chains were all obtained from the same sample, sequenced in a study of breast tumors, draining lymph nodes, adjacent tissues. Breast cancer patients provided tissue from their axillary draining lymph nodes. TCRdb used MiXCR to reprocess the multiplex PCR reads, holding one entry per CDR3 protein. There are 150,000 to 200,000 distinct CDR3 sequences in the sample; about 33% occur only once, and roughly 4.3% lies in the top ten. Sequences were obtained from axillary lymph node tissue. Every receptor here comes from a female donor with breast cancer. Some clones in this sample may be carry-over from other donors' samples.

This clonotype was found many times. The CDR3 DNA follows: TGTGCCAGCAGCTTGAACGAGGGCTATGGCTACACCTTC. Protein: CASSLNEGYGYTF. This chain connects TRBV7-6 to TRBJ1-2; the D is unclear. Germline lookup yields CDR1 SGHVS and CDR2 FNYEAQ. The V gene lost 3 bases and the J gene lost 4 bases, with 9 bases spanning the gap. The CDR3 loop spans 13 amino acids. Combining the CDR3 with reference TRBV7-6 and TRBJ1-2 gives the whole variable domain GAGVSQSPRYKVTKRGQDVALRCDPISGHVSLYWYRQALGQGPEFLTYFNYEAQQDKSGLPNDRFSAERPEGSISTLTIQRTEQRDSAMYRCASSLNEGYGYTFGSGTRLTVV.

The sample holds a few counts of this clonotype. The chain links TRBV3-1 to TRBJ2-5, with 10 bases identical to TRBD2. Unmatched junction bases numbered 5, after V lost 1 base and J lost 0 bases. This CDR3 has 17 amino acids. Looked up from germline, CDR1 is LGHDT and CDR2 is YNNKEL (reference sequence). Here the CDR3 reads CASSQGTSGKYQETQYF. Here the CDR3 DNA reads TGTGCCAGCAGCCAAGGCACTAGCGGGAAGTACCAAGAGACCCAGTACTTC.

V is TRBV7-3 and J is TRBJ1-6; D gene unclear. This CDR3 is 14 amino acids long. Trimming stripped 4 bases from V and 8 bases from J, with 12 bases between. Germline V CDR1 and CDR2: SGHTA, FQGTGA. DNA of the CDR3: TGTGCCAGCAGCTCCCTGGACGGTGATTCACCCCTCCACTTT. This codes for CASSSLDGDSPLHF. Looking up the rest from reference TRBV7-3 and TRBJ1-6 gives the full variable domain: GAGVSQTPSNKVTEKGKYVELRCDPISGHTALYWYRQSLGQGPEFLIYFQGTGAADDSGLPNDRFFAVRPEGSVSTLKIQRTERGDSAVYLCASSSLDGDSPLHFGNGTRLTVT.

The CDR3 DNA reads TGTGCCAGCAGTTCACCCGTCACAGCGGGATACGAGCAGTACTTC. Translated, it gives CASSSPVTAGYEQYF. The rearrangement links TRBV28 to TRBJ2-7; TRBD2 agrees at 7 bases. V trimming: 4 bases; J trimming: 4 bases; junction bases outside the gene matches: 10. This CDR3 has 15 amino acids. Germline V gene sequence: CDR1 MDHEN, CDR2 SYDVKM.

This clonotype was observed at least ten times. The chain couples TRBV9 to TRBJ2-7; 8 nucleotides line up with TRBD1. The CDR3 contains 15 residues. Trimming cost V 4 bases and J 0 bases; bases outside gene matches: 6. Per the germline V gene, CDR1 is SGDLS and CDR2 is YYNGEE. In DNA, the CDR3 is TGTGCCAGCAGCCCCGGGACAGGTAGCTCCTACGAGCAGTACTTC. Translating it yields CASSPGTGSSYEQYF.

At least ten counts were recorded for this clonotype. The rearrangement links TRBV7-3 to TRBJ2-7; the D gene is possibly TRBD2 (6 bases). The length of the CDR3 is 13 residues. Germline V gene data show CDR1 as SGHTA and CDR2 as FQGTGA. V dropped 4 bases and J dropped 5 bases, with 12 bases sitting between them. The CDR3 reads CASSYGEEDEQYF. CDR3 in DNA: TGTGCCAGCAGCTACGGGGAGGAAGACGAGCAGTACTTC.